This is a list of T cell receptor beta chains from one sample in a study of CD8+ T cells in alopecia areata. Only in-frame clones appear in the TCRdb table, and some are missing; sequencing was by immunoSEQ multiplex PCR. The repertoire has roughly 280,000 clones, 60% of them found once; the top ten carry 0.75% to 0.95%. The sequencing here drew on CD4+ T cells sorted from blood, taken at approximately week 51, from a patient treated with tofacitinib. The receptors were gathered from a human donor with alopecia areata. The CDR3 runs from the conserved cysteine through the conserved F or W. D genes are given only for firm matches. Clone size is given for some rows only: seen once, a few or many times, or a class if the clone is expanded.

TRBD1	NA	TRBJ2-7	15	TRBV6-5	CASSYRDRLAYEQYF	TGTGCCAGCAGTTACCGGGACAGGCTTGCCTACGAGCAGTACTTC
TRBD1	NA	TRBJ2-2	13	TRBV29-1	CSVGQGNTGELFF	TGCAGCGTTGGACAGGGGAACACCGGGGAGCTGTTTTTT
TRBD1	NA	TRBJ2-7	16	TRBV15	CATSSPGQGGSYEQYF	TGTGCCACCAGCAGTCCCGGACAGGGAGGCTCCTACGAGCAGTACTTC
NA	NA	TRBJ2-1	14	TRBV6-5	CASSYSGVYNEQFF	TGTGCCAGCAGTTACTCGGGCGTCTACAATGAGCAGTTCTTC
TRBD2	NA	TRBJ2-2	14	TRBV29-1	CSVGTSELTGELFF	TGCAGCGTCGGGACTAGCGAGCTAACCGGGGAGCTGTTTTTT
NA	NA	TRBJ1-3	17	TRBV23-1	CASSQMREQGTGNTIYF	TGCGCCAGCAGTCAGATGAGGGAGCAGGGTACTGGAAACACCATATATTTT
NA	NA	TRBJ2-6	10	TRBV2	CATQTELLTF	TGTGCCACACAGACAGAGCTCCTGACTTTC
NA	NA	TRBJ2-3	11	TRBV11-3	CASSSMGEQYF	TGTGCCAGCAGCTCCATGGGGGAGCAGTATTTT
TRBD1	few	TRBJ1-2	14	TRBV29-1	CSVIRTGGSYGYTF	TGCAGCGTGATACGGACAGGGGGGAGCTATGGCTACACCTTC
NA	NA	TRBJ1-6	14	TRBV4-3	CASSPGTRDSPLHF	TGCGCCAGCAGCCCCGGGACACGAGATTCACCCCTCCACTTT
NA	NA	TRBJ2-3	11	TRBV25-1	CASSESTTQYF	TGTGCCAGCAGTGAATCAACTACGCAGTATTTT
NA	NA	TRBJ1-4	13	TRBV5-1	CASSVGQDEKLFF	TGCGCCAGCAGCGTCGGACAAGATGAAAAACTGTTTTTT
NA	NA	TRBJ2-5	12	TRBV2	CASASPQETQYF	TGTGCCAGCGCCTCGCCCCAAGAGACCCAGTACTTC
NA	NA	TRBJ1-1	13	TRBV27	CASSWTPNTEAFF	TGTGCCAGCAGTTGGACACCGAACACTGAAGCTTTCTTT
NA	once	TRBJ2-7	14	TRBV18	CASSPPGHLYEQYF	TGTGCCAGCTCACCACCGGGACACCTCTACGAGCAGTACTTC
TRBD1	NA	TRBJ2-5	14	TRBV15	CATSSRDSKETQYF	TGTGCCACCAGCAGCCGGGACAGCAAAGAGACCCAGTACTTC
NA	NA	TRBJ2-5	13	TRBV29-1	CSVVVGGQETQYF	TGCAGCGTTGTTGTTGGGGGCCAAGAGACCCAGTACTTC
NA	NA	TRBJ2-7	13	TRBV15	CATSRAWAYEQYF	TGTGCCACCAGCAGAGCATGGGCCTACGAGCAGTACTTC
NA	NA	TRBJ2-2	15	TRBV5-1	CASSLVAANTGELFF	TGCGCCAGCAGCTTGGTTGCGGCGAACACCGGGGAGCTGTTTTTT
NA	few	TRBJ2-4	11	TRBV21-1	CASPPFLIQYF	TGTGCCAGCCCCCCCTTCCTCATTCAGTACTTC
NA	NA	TRBJ2-5	15	TRBV7-2	CASSLAGGGIEEQYF	TGTGCCAGCAGCTTAGCGGGGGGCGGTATTGAAGAACAGTACTTC
NA	NA	TRBJ2-5	13	TRBV29-1	CSVLGTPGETQYF	TGCAGCGTTCTCGGGACACCAGGGGAGACCCAGTACTTC
NA	many	TRBJ2-3	15	TRBV5-4	CASSSPASSTDTQYF	TGTGCCAGCAGCTCCCCTGCGTCGAGCACAGATACGCAGTATTTT
NA	few	TRBJ1-4	15	TRBV9	CASSVELDGDEKLFF	TGTGCCAGCAGCGTAGAGTTGGATGGTGATGAAAAACTGTTTTTT
NA	NA	TRBJ1-2	14	TRBV5-1	CASSWGTANYGYTF	TGCGCCAGCAGCTGGGGGACGGCCAACTATGGCTACACCTTC
NA	NA	TRBJ1-1	13	TRBV5-4	CASSLVGRAEAFF	TGTGCCAGCAGCTTGGTCGGCAGGGCTGAAGCTTTCTTT
NA	NA	TRBJ2-7	14	TRBV5-1	CASSLVGTSYEQYF	TGCGCCAGCAGCTTGGTGGGCACCTCCTACGAGCAGTACTTC
NA	NA	TRBJ1-6	15	TRBV7-9	CASSLTGSYNSPLHF	TGTGCCAGCAGCTTAACTGGATCCTATAATTCACCCCTCCACTTT
TRBD1	NA	TRBJ1-5	15	TRBV5-1	CASSRTGLSNQPQHF	TGCGCCAGCAGCAGGACAGGGTTGAGCAATCAGCCCCAGCATTTT
NA	few	TRBJ2-7	14	TRBV28	CASSPYSSSYEQYF	TGTGCCAGCAGTCCGTATTCTAGCTCCTACGAGCAGTACTTC
NA	NA	TRBJ1-5	13	TRBV30	CAWSLAGNQPQHF	TGTGCCTGGAGTCTGGCCGGCAATCAGCCCCAGCATTTT
NA	NA	TRBJ2-5	14	TRBV6-1	CASSEFAVTETQYF	TGTGCCAGCAGTGAATTCGCAGTGACAGAGACCCAGTACTTC
TRBD1	NA	TRBJ2-3	13	TRBV6-6	CASRGQGPDTQYF	TGTGCCAGCAGGGGACAGGGACCAGATACGCAGTATTTT
NA	NA	TRBJ2-1	14	TRBV5-1	CASSLAGTLNEQFF	TGCGCCAGCAGCTTGGCAGGGACGCTCAATGAGCAGTTCTTC
NA	NA	TRBJ1-1	13	TRBV30	CAWSQTGNTEAFF	TGTGCCTGGAGCCAGACGGGGAACACTGAAGCTTTCTTT
TRBD1	NA	TRBJ1-2	14	TRBV5-4	CASSLRGGAYGYTF	TGTGCCAGCAGCTTGAGAGGGGGCGCCTATGGCTACACCTTC
TRBD2	NA	TRBJ2-7	19	TRBV4-1	CASSQDTAAGFSSSYEQYF	TGCGCCAGCAGCCAAGATACGGCAGCGGGGTTCAGCAGCTCCTACGAGCAGTACTTC
NA	few	TRBJ2-3	15	TRBV7-2	CASSLSRGLTDTQYF	TGTGCCAGCAGCTTATCGCGGGGGCTCACAGATACGCAGTATTTT
NA	once	TRBJ2-5	13	TRBV2	CASSVRWGETQYF	TGTGCCAGCAGCGTTCGGTGGGGGGAGACCCAGTACTTC
NA	few	TRBJ1-5	16	TRBV7-2	CASSLEGMGSNQPQHF	TGTGCCAGCAGCCTCGAAGGGATGGGGAGCAATCAGCCCCAGCATTTT
NA	NA	TRBJ1-6	13	TRBV9	CASSVGRGSPLHF	TGTGCCAGCAGCGTAGGGAGGGGATCACCCCTCCACTTT
TRBD1	NA	TRBJ1-2	14	TRBV7-9	CASSLPGQDYGYTF	TGTGCCAGCAGCCTTCCGGGACAGGACTATGGCTACACCTTC
NA	once	TRBJ1-5	13	TRBV5-1	CASSLGENQPQHF	TGCGCCAGCAGCTTGGGTGAAAATCAGCCCCAGCATTTT
NA	few	TRBJ2-5	14	TRBV9	CASSVRGTQETQYF	TGTGCCAGCAGCGTCCGGGGGACCCAAGAGACCCAGTACTTC
NA	NA	TRBJ1-1	12	TRBV2	CASSVSGSEAFF	TGTGCCAGCAGTGTATCAGGGAGTGAAGCTTTCTTT
NA	NA	TRBJ2-2	14	TRBV5-1	CASSRTDNTGELFF	TGCGCCAGCAGTCGGACGGACAACACCGGGGAGCTGTTTTTT
NA	NA	TRBJ1-1	13	TRBV5-6	CASSFQVNTEAFF	TGTGCCAGCAGCTTCCAGGTGAACACTGAAGCTTTCTTT
TRBD2	NA	TRBJ2-1	14	TRBV10-3	CAISGTSGGAEQFF	TGTGCCATCAGTGGGACTAGCGGGGGGGCTGAGCAGTTCTTC
TRBD1	NA	TRBJ2-7	15	TRBV14	CASSQGTGVFYEQYF	TGTGCCAGCAGCCAAGGGACAGGGGTTTTCTACGAGCAGTACTTC
NA	NA	TRBJ2-5	15	TRBV11-2	CASSPSAGEGETQYF	TGTGCCAGCAGCCCCTCGGCAGGGGAGGGGGAGACCCAGTACTTC
TRBD2	NA	TRBJ2-5	14	TRBV4-2	CASSPLAARETQYF	TGTGCCAGCAGCCCTCTAGCGGCCCGAGAGACCCAGTACTTC
TRBD2	few	TRBJ2-7	15	TRBV9	CASSDGLAETYEQYF	TGTGCCAGCAGTGACGGACTAGCGGAAACCTACGAGCAGTACTTC
NA	NA	TRBJ2-1	13	TRBV2	CASSLRDSNEQFF	TGTGCCAGCAGCCTCCGGGACTCCAATGAGCAGTTCTTC
TRBD2	few	TRBJ2-5	16	TRBV4-1	CASSRQIAGGEETQYF	TGCGCCAGCAGTCGACAAATAGCGGGGGGGGAAGAGACCCAGTACTTC